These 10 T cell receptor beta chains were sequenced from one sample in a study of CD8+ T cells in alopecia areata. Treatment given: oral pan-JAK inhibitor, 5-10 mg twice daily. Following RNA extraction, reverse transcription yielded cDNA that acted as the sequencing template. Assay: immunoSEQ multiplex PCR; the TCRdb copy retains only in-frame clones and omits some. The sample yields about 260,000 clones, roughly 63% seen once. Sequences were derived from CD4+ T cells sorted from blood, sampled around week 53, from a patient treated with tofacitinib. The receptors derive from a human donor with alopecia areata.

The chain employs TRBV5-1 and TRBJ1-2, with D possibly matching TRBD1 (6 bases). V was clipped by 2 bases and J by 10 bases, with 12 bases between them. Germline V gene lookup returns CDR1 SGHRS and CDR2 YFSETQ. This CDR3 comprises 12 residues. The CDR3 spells CASSFEDRVYTF. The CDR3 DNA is TGCGCCAGCAGCTTTGAGGACAGAGTCTACACCTTC.

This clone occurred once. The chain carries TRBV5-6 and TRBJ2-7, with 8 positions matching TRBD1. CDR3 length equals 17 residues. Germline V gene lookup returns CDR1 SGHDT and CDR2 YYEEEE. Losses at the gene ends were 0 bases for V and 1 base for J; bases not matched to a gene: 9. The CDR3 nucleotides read TGTGCCAGCAGCTTGGCCAGGCAGGGGGCAAAATCCTACGAGCAGTACTTC. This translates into CASSLARQGAKSYEQYF.

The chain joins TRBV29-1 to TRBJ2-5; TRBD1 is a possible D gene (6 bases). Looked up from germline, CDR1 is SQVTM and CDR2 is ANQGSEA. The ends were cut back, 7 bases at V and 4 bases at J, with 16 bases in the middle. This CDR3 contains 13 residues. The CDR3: CSAEKARGETQYF. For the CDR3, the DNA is TGCAGCGCCGAGAAGGCCAGGGGAGAGACCCAGTACTTC.

The CDR3 spells CSVDGGLMYSTDTQYF. For the CDR3, the DNA is TGCAGCGTTGACGGGGGACTCATGTATAGCACAGATACGCAGTATTTT. V gene TRBV29-1 combines with J gene TRBJ2-3; maybe TRBD2 (6 bases). The CDR3 contains 16 residues. The V gene's germline CDR1 is SQVTM and CDR2 ANQGSEA. Trimming removed 3 bases from V and 0 bases from J, with 16 bases in between.

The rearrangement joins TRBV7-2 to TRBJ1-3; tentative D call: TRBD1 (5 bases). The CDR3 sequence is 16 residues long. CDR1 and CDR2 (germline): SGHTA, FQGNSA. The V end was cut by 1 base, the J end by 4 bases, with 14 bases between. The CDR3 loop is CASSLVGSRGGNTIYF. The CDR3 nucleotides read TGTGCCAGCAGCTTAGTCGGGAGTCGGGGGGGAAACACCATATATTTT.

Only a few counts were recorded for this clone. The chain's CDR3 is CASSLRWGTEAFF. The CDR3 DNA reads as TGTGCCAGCAGCTTAAGGTGGGGCACTGAAGCTTTCTTT. The rearrangement links TRBV7-3 to TRBJ1-1; D is unclear. V lost 1 base and J 4 bases, leaving 7 bases between the germline ends. Looked up from germline, CDR1 is SGHTA and CDR2 is FQGTGA. The CDR3 runs 13 residues.

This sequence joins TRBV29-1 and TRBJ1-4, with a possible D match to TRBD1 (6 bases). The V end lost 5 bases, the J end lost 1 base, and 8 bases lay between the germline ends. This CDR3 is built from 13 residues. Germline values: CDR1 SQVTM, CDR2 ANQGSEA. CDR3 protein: CSVTQGTNEKLFF. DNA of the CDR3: TGCAGCGTTACACAGGGAACTAATGAAAAACTGTTTTTT.

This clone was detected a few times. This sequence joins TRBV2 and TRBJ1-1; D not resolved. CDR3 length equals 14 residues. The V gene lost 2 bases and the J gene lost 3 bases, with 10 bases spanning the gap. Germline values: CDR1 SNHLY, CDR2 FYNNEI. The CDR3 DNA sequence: TGTGCCAGCAGTGAACCGGGCTCTGACACTGAAGCTTTCTTT. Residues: CASSEPGSDTEAFF. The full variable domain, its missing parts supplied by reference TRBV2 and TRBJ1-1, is EPEVTQTPSHQVTQMGQEVILRCVPISNHLYFYWYRQILGQKVEFLVSFYNNEISEKSEIFDDQFSVERPDGSNFTLKIRSTKLEDSAMYFCASSEPGSDTEAFFGQGTRLTVV.

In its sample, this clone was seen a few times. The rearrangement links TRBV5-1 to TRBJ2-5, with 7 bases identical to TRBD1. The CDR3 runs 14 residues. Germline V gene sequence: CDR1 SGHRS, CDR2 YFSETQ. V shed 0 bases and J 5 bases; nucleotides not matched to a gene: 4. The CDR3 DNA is TGCGCCAGCAGCTTGGCCGGGGACAGCGAGACCCAGTACTTC. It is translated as CASSLAGDSETQYF.

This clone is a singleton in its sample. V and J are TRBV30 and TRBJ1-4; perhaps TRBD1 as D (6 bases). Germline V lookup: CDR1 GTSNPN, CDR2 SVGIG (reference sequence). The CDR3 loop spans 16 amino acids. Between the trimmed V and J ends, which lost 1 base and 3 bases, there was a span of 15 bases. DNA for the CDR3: TGTGCCTGGAGTGCGCCCCGGGGGACATCTAATGAAAAACTGTTTTTT. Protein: CAWSAPRGTSNEKLFF.